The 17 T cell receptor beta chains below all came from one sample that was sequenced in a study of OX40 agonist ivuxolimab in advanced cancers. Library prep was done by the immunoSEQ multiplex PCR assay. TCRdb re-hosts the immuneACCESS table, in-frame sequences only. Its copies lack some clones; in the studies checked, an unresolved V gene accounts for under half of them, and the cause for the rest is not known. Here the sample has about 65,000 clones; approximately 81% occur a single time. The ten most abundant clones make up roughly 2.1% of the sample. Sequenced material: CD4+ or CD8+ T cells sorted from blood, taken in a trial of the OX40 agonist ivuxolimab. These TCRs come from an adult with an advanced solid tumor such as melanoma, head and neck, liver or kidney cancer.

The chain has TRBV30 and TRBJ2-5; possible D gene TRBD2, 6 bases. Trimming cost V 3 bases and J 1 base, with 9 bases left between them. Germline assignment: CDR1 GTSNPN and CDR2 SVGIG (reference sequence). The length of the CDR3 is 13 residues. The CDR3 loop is CAWSGSGQETQYF. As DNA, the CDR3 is TGTGCCTGGAGCGGGAGCGGCCAAGAGACCCAGTACTTC. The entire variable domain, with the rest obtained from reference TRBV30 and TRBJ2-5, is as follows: SQTIHQWPATLVQPVGSPLSLECTVEGTSNPNLYWYRQAAGRGLQLLFYSVGIGQISSEVPQNLSASRPQDRQFILSSKKLLLSDSGFYLCAWSGSGQETQYFGPGTRLLVL.

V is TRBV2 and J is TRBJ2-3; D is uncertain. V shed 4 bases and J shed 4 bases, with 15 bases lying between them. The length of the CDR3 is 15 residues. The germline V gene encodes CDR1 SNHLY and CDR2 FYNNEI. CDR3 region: CASSGVSSFADTQYF. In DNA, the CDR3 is TGTGCCAGCAGTGGGGTTAGCAGCTTCGCAGATACGCAGTATTTT.

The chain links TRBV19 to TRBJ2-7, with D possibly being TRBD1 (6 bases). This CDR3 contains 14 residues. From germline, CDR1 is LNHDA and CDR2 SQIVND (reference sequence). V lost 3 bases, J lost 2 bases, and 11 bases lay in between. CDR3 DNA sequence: TGTGCCAGTAGTATGGGACACGTTACCTACGAGCAGTACTTC. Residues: CASSMGHVTYEQYF.

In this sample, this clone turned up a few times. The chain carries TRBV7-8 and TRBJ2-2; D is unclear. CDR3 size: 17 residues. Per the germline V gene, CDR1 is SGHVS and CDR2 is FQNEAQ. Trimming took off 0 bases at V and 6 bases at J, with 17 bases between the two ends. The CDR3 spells CASSLAQTPSEAGELFF. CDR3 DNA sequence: TGTGCCAGCAGCTTAGCGCAGACTCCCTCAGAGGCCGGGGAGCTGTTTTTT.

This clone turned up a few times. In DNA, the CDR3 is TGTGCCAGCAGTTACGGGGGCTATGGCTACACCTTC. This translates into CASSYGGYGYTF. The chain employs TRBV6-5 and TRBJ1-2, with a weak D call TRBD1 (5 bases). The CDR3 totals 12 residues. The V gene lost 2 bases and the J gene lost 4 bases, with 5 bases spanning the gap. Germline CDR1 reads MNHEY; CDR2 reads SVGAGI.

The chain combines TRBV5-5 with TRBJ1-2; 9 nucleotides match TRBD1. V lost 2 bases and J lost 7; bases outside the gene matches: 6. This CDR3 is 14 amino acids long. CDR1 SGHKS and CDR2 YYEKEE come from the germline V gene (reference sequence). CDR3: CASSLGGQGSGYTF. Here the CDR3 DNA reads TGTGCCAGCAGCTTAGGGGGACAGGGTTCTGGCTACACCTTC.

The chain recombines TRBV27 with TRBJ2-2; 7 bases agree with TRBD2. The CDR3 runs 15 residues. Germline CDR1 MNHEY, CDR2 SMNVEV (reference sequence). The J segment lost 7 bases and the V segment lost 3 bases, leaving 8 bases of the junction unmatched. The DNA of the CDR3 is TGTGCCAGCAGTTTGTGGCGGGAGCGGGGCGGGGAGCTGTTTTTT. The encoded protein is CASSLWRERGGELFF.

CDR3 sequence: CASRNQGINQPQHF. For the CDR3, the DNA is TGTGCCAGCCGAAACCAGGGGATTAATCAGCCCCAGCATTTT. The chain has TRBV6-1 and TRBJ1-5; D is perhaps TRBD1 (6 bases). V was clipped by 8 bases and J by 4 bases, with 15 bases between them. This CDR3 region has 14 residues. Germline V CDR1 and CDR2: MNHNS, SASEGT.

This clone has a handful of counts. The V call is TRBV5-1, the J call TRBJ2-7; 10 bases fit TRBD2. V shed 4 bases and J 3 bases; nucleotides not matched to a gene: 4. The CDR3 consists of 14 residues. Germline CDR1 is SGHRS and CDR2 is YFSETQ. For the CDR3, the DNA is TGCGCCAGCAGCAGTGCTAGCGGGAGCTACGAGCAGTACTTC. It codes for CASSSASGSYEQYF.

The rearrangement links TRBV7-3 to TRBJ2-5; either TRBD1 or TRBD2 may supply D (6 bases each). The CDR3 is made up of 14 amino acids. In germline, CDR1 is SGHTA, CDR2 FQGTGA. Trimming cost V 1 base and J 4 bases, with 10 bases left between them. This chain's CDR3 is CASSLNGGPETQYF. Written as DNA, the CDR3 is TGTGCCAGCAGCTTAAATGGGGGGCCAGAGACCCAGTACTTC.

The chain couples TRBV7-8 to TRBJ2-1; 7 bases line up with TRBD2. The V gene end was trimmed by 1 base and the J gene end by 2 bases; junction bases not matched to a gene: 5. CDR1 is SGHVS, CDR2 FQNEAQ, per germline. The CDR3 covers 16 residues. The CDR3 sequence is CASSLDVGGTYNEQFF. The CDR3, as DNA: TGTGCCAGCAGCTTAGATGTGGGAGGGACCTACAATGAGCAGTTCTTC.

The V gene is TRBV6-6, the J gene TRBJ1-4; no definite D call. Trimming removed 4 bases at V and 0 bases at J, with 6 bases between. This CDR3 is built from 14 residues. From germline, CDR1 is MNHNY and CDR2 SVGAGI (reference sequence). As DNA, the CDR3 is TGTGCCAGCAGTTCGGGAGCAACTAATGAAAAACTGTTTTTT. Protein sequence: CASSSGATNEKLFF.

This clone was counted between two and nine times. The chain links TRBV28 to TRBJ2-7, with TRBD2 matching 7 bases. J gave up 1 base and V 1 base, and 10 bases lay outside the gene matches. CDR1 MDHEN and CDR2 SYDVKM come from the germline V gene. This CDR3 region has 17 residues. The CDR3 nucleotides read TGTGCCAGCAGTTTATCGGGAAGGGCGGGAGATTCCTACGAGCAGTACGTC. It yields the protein CASSLSGRAGDSYEQYV.

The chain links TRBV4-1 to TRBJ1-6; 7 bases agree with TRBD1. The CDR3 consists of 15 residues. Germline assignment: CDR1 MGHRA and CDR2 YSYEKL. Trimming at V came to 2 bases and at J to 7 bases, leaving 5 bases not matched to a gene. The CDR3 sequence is CASSQPDRENSPLHF. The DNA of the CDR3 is TGCGCCAGCAGCCAACCCGACAGGGAAAATTCACCCCTCCACTTT.

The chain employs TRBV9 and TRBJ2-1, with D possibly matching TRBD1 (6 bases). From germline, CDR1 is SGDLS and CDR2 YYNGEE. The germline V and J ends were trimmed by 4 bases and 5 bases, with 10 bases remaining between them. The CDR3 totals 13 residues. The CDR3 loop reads CASSQGTHNEQFF. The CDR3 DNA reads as TGTGCCAGCAGCCAGGGGACCCACAATGAGCAGTTCTTC.

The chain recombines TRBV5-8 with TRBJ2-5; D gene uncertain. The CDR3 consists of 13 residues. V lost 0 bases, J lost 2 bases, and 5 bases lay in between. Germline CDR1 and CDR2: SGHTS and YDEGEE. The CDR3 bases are TGTGCCAGCAGCTTGGGGTTACAAGAGACCCAGTACTTC. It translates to CASSLGLQETQYF.

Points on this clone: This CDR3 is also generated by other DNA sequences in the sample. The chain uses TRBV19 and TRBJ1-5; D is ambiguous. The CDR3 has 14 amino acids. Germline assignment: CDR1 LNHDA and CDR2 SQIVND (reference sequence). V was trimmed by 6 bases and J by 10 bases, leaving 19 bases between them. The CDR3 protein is CASRLRQATDPQHF. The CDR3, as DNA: TGTGCCAGTAGACTCCGGCAGGCAACTGACCCCCAGCATTTT.